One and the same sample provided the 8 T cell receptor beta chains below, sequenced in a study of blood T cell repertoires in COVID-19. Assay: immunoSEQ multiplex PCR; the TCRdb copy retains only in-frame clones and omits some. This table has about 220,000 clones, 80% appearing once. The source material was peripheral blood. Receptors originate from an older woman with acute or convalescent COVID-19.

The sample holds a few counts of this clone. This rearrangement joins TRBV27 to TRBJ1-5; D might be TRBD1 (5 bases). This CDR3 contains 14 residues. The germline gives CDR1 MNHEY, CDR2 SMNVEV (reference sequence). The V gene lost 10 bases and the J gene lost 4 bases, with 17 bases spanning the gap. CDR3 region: CATKHGGSNQPQHF. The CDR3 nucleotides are TGTGCCACCAAGCACGGGGGTTCAAATCAGCCCCAGCATTTT.

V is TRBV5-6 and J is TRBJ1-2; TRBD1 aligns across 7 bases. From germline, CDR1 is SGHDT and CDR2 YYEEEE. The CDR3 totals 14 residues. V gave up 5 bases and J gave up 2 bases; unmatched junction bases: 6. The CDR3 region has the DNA TGTGCCAGCAGAGAGGGACAGCGAAACTATGGCTACACCTTC. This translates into CASREGQRNYGYTF.

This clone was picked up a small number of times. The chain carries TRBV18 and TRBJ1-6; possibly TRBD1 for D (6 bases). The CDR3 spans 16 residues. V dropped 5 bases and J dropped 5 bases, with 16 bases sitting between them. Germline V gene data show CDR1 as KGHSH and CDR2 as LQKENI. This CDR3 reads CASSSQSGTNNSPLHF. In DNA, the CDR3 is TGTGCCAGCTCATCTCAATCCGGGACAAATAATTCACCCCTCCACTTT. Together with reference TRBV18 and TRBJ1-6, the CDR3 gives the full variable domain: NAGVMQNPRHLVRRRGQEARLRCSPMKGHSHVYWYRQLPEEGLKFMVYLQKENIIDESGMPKERFSAEFPKEGPSILRIQQVVRGDSAAYFCASSSQSGTNNSPLHFGNGTRLTVT.

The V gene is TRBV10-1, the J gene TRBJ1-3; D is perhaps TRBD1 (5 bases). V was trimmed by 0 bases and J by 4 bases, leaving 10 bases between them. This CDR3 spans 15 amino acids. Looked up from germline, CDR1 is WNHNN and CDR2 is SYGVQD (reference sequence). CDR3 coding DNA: TGCGCCAGCAGTGAGTCCGGGGGTCGCGGAAACACCATATATTTT. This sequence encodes CASSESGGRGNTIYF.

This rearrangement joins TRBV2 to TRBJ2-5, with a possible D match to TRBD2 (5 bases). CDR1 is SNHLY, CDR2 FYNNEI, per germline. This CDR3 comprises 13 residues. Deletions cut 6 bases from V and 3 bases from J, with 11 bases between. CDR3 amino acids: CASRMDGEETQYF. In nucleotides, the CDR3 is TGTGCCAGCAGAATGGACGGGGAAGAGACCCAGTACTTC.

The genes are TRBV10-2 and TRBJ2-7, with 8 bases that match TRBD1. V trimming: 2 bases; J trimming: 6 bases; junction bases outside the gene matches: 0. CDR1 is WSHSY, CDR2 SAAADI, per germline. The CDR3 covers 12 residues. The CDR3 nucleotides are TGCGCCAGCAGTGAGGGGACAGGCGAGCAGTACGTC. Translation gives CASSEGTGEQYV.

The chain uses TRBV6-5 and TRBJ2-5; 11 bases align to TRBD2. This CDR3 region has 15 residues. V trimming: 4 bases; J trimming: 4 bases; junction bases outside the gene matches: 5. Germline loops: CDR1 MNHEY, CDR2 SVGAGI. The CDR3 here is CASSWSSGRAETQYF. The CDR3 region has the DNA TGTGCCAGCAGTTGGAGTAGCGGGAGGGCAGAGACCCAGTACTTC.

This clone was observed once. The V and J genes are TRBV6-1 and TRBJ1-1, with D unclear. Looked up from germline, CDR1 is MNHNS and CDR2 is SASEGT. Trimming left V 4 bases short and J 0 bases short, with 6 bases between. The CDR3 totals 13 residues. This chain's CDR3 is CASSGAMNTEAFF. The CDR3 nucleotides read TGTGCCAGCAGTGGAGCTATGAACACTGAAGCTTTCTTT.